Sequencing of this T cell receptor (beta chain) was carried out in a study of beta chain features in type 1 diabetes. As for the study in general: Patients did not differ from healthy donors in age, gender or cell yield.

The sample holds a few counts of this clone. As yet, its antigen is unknown. Looked up from germline, CDR1 is SGHAT and CDR2 is FQNNGV. V was trimmed by 5 bases and J by 14 bases, leaving 15 bases between them. The length of the CDR3 is 11 residues. Study observations and caveats: Lower insertion and higher deletion counts appeared at VDJ junctions in type 1 diabetes patients. Patients with Type 1 diabetes showed moderately but significantly shorter TCRB CDR3s in all four CD4+ subsets. Whatever favoring of shorter templates PCR might show would apply equally to patients and controls.

Every bit of the isolated RNA underwent reverse transcription, so sequencing read expressed TCRB transcripts. TCRdb's table, derived via immunoSEQ multiplex PCR, lists solely in-frame clones and lacks some. The sample consists of around 690,000 clones, 12% of them appearing once. The receptor was isolated from a man under 40 with type 1 diabetes. Sequencing was performed on naive CD4+ T cells from blood. V gene TRBV11-2 combines with J gene TRBJ1-2; D remains ambiguous. CDR3 amino acids: CASSQGQEQTF. Here the CDR3 DNA reads TGTGCCAGCAGCCAAGGGCAGGAGCAGACCTTC. Combining the CDR3 with reference TRBV11-2 and TRBJ1-2 gives the whole variable domain EAGVAQSPRYKIIEKRQSVAFWCNPISGHATLYWYQQILGQGPKLLIQFQNNGVVDDSQLPKDRFSAERLKGVDSTLKIQPAKLEDSAVYLCASSQGQEQTFGSGTRLTVV.